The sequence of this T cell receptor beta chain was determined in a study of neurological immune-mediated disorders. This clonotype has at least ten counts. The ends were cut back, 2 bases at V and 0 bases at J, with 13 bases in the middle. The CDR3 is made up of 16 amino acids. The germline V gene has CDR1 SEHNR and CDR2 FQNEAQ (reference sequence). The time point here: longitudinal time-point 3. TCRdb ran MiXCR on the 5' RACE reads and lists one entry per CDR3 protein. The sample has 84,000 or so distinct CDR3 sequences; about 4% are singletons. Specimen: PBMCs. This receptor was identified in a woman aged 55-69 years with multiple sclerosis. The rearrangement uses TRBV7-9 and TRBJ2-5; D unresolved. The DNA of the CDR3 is TGTGCCAGCAGCTTATTTGGCCTGTTGTACCAAGAGACCCAGTACTTC. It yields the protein CASSLFGLLYQETQYF.